This is a list of T cell receptor beta chains from one sample in a study of patients and donors after allogeneic stem cell transplantation. TCRdb called the RT-PCR reads again in MiXCR, with one record for every CDR3 protein. The table lists about 89,000 distinct CDR3 sequences, approximately 49% of them singletons. The sequenced sample was blood, either unsorted or a sorted T cell fraction (not recorded which). The source is a human donor who was either an allogeneic HSCT recipient or a stem cell or donor lymphocyte infusion donor (not recorded which). It is not recorded whose cells these are; they may come from a transplant donor. Both conserved end residues are part of each CDR3. A D gene is named only where the DNA matches it firmly. The size entry is marked missing in some rows and otherwise reads once, few, many or a size class.

clone size,D gene,V gene,CDR3 length,J gene,CDR3 protein,CDR3 DNA
-,-,TRBV14,19,TRBJ1-2,CASSQAGVVTPSKTGGYTF,TGTGCCAGCAGCCAAGCCGGAGTAGTGACCCCTAGTAAGACAGGTGGCTACACCTTC
few,-,TRBV6-2/TRBV6-3,15,TRBJ1-1,CASSYEAARLTEAFF,TGTGCCAGCAGTTACGAGGCAGCGAGACTCACTGAAGCTTTCTTT
-,TRBD1,TRBV7-2,13,TRBJ1-5,CARHAGGGQPQHF,TGTGCTAGACACGCAGGGGGCGGTCAGCCCCAGCATTTT
few,-,TRBV7-2,15,TRBJ1-3,CASSSSGGPGNTIYF,TGTGCCAGCAGCTCCTCAGGAGGTCCTGGAAACACCATATATTTT
-,-,TRBV6-2/TRBV6-3,15,TRBJ1-5,CASSRDLPRNQPQHF,TGTGCCAGCAGTCGGGACCTCCCCCGCAATCAGCCCCAGCATTTT
few,-,TRBV10-3,14,TRBJ1-1,CAISEIRGSTEAFF,TGTGCCATCAGTGAGATCAGAGGGAGCACTGAAGCTTTCTTT
-,TRBD2,TRBV4-2,16,TRBJ2-7,CASSHAGTSGMYEQYF,TGTGCCAGCAGCCATGCCGGGACTAGCGGGATGTACGAGCAGTACTTC
-,-,TRBV7-9,12,TRBJ1-1,CAGSLQGTEAFF,TGTGCCGGCTCACTCCAGGGTACTGAAGCTTTCTTT
-,TRBD1,TRBV20-1,14,TRBJ1-5,CSAARGGEYQPQHF,TGCAGTGCGGCTCGAGGGGGCGAATATCAGCCCCAGCATTTT
-,-,TRBV5-1,14,TRBJ1-4,CASSPDRQDEKLFF,TGCGCCAGCAGCCCCGACAGGCAGGATGAAAAACTGTTTTTT
-,-,TRBV12-3/TRBV12-4,11,TRBJ2-1,CASSFGNEQFF,TGTGCCAGCAGTTTTGGTAATGAGCAGTTCTTC
-,TRBD1,TRBV7-3,17,TRBJ1-3,CASSLKGVQGTGNTIYF,TGTGCCAGCAGCTTAAAAGGGGTACAGGGGACTGGAAACACCATATATTTT
-,-,TRBV4-2,15,TRBJ2-3,CASSQAAESTDTQYF,TGTGCCAGCAGCCAAGCGGCGGAAAGCACAGATACGCAGTATTTT
-,-,TRBV7-8,16,TRBJ1-6,CASSPRTADLNSPLHF,TGTGCCAGCAGCCCCCGGACAGCCGATCTAAATTCACCCCTCCACTTT